These T cell receptor beta chains were read from a single sample in a study of early T cells in non-severe SARS-CoV-2 infection. Each CDR3 protein gets one entry after TCRdb re-called the 5' RACE reads with MiXCR. This repertoire shows tens of thousands of distinct CDR3 sequences, over 15% found once; its top ten account for roughly 4.7%. The sample in question was whole blood, obtained at baseline. These receptors were taken from an adult who was a healthcare worker with PCR-confirmed SARS-CoV-2 infection or an uninfected control (not recorded which). CDR3s include the opening cysteine and the closing phenylalanine or tryptophan. Fields, in order: clone size, J gene, V gene, D gene, CDR3 DNA, CDR3 protein. The D gene is left open where the match is weak. Size values are once, few and many counts, or a class for expanded clones, and some rows have none.

NA,TRBJ2-7,TRBV20-1,NA,TGCAGTGCTAATCGGGCCACCTACGAGCAGTACTTC,CSANRATYEQYF
many,TRBJ1-5,TRBV20-1,NA,TGCAGTGCTCGTAATAGCAATCAGCCCCAGCATTTT,CSARNSNQPQHF
few,TRBJ2-2,TRBV5-4,NA,TGTGCCAGCAGCGTAAACACCGGGGAGCTGTTTTTT,CASSVNTGELFF
few,TRBJ2-7,TRBV7-6,NA,TGTGCCAGCAGCTCGGCTCAATACGAGCAGTACTTC,CASSSAQYEQYF
few,TRBJ2-3,TRBV28,NA,TGTGCCAGCAGTTTCCTAGCCGAAGAGGGAGATACGCAGTATTTT,CASSFLAEEGDTQYF
few,TRBJ2-1,TRBV6-2/TRBV6-3,NA,TGTGCCAGCAGTTACTCGAAAATGGTTCCGCGTGCGCCCTACAATGAGCAGTTCTTC,CASSYSKMVPRAPYNEQFF
many,TRBJ2-7,TRBV28,NA,TGTGCCAGCAGTCCCCCCCCCACTGGCGAGCAGTACTTC,CASSPPPTGEQYF
few,TRBJ2-1,TRBV12-3/TRBV12-4,NA,TGTGCCAGCAGTTTACGACTGAACAATGAGCAGTTCTTC,CASSLRLNNEQFF
NA,TRBJ2-2,TRBV7-9,NA,TGTGCCAGCAGCTTAGACCTAAGGGGCACCGGGGAGCTGTTTTTT,CASSLDLRGTGELFF
NA,TRBJ2-1,TRBV11-2,NA,TGTGCCAGCAGCTTCGATGGGTATGAGCAGTTCTTC,CASSFDGYEQFF
many,TRBJ2-5,TRBV20-1,NA,TGCAGTGCCCCGAAGGGTCCCCAAGAGACCCAGTACTTC,CSAPKGPQETQYF
few,TRBJ2-1,TRBV4-3,NA,TGCGCCAGCAGCCAAGACCGGGGCAGGCCTCTTGCCTTC,CASSQDRGRPLAF
few,TRBJ2-3,TRBV27,NA,TGTGCCAGCAGTTCCGTCCGGGACGGCACAGATACGCAGTATTTT,CASSSVRDGTDTQYF
NA,TRBJ2-1,TRBV20-1,NA,TGCAGTGCTAGAGGTAGACCCCCCGGGGAGCAGTTCTTC,CSARGRPPGEQFF
many,TRBJ2-1,TRBV7-8,TRBD2,TGTGCCAGCAGCCCAGAGACTAGCGGGATTTACAATGAGCAGTTCTTC,CASSPETSGIYNEQFF
few,TRBJ1-3,TRBV9,NA,TGTGCCAGCAAGGGAATCCCTGGAAACACCATATATTTT,CASKGIPGNTIYF
NA,TRBJ2-7,TRBV7-9,NA,TGTGCCAGCAGCGACCAAGACTATCACGAGCAGTACTTC,CASSDQDYHEQYF
NA,TRBJ2-1,TRBV27,TRBD1,TGTGCCAGCAGTTTATCGGGTAGGACAGGGGGCAAGAATGAGCAGTTCTTC,CASSLSGRTGGKNEQFF
few,TRBJ1-3,TRBV21-1,NA,TGTGCCAGCATCCCACCCTACACCATATATTTT,CASIPPYTIYF
many,TRBJ1-1,TRBV27,NA,TGTGCCAGCACCCGGCAGGCCAGGGGTGACACTGAAGCTTTCTTT,CASTRQARGDTEAFF
few,TRBJ2-1,TRBV7-9,NA,TGTGCCAGCAGCCCCCCCGGCGGGTGGGAGGCCCAGTACAATGAGCAGTTCTTC,CASSPPGGWEAQYNEQFF
many,TRBJ2-1,TRBV28,TRBD2,TGTGCCAGCAAAATGACAGACGGGAGGGGTGAGCAGTTCTTC,CASKMTDGRGEQFF
NA,TRBJ2-3,TRBV10-3,NA,TGTGCCATCTTAGGCCAATACACAGATACGCAGTATTTT,CAILGQYTDTQYF
NA,TRBJ1-6,TRBV7-2,NA,TGTGCCAGCAGGGTAAACAGGGCCGATAATTCACCCCTCCACTTT,CASRVNRADNSPLHF
once,TRBJ2-6,TRBV28,NA,TGTGCCAGCAGTGACCGGGACAATAGACCTGGGGCCAACGTCCTGACTTTC,CASSDRDNRPGANVLTF
few,TRBJ2-1,TRBV11-1,NA,TGTGCCAGCAGCGGAACTGGTGAGCAGTTCTTC,CASSGTGEQFF
NA,TRBJ2-1,TRBV4-3,TRBD2,TGCGCCAGCAGCCAGACGACCGGACTAGCGGGAGGAGGAGAGCAGTTCTTC,CASSQTTGLAGGGEQFF
NA,TRBJ2-5,TRBV29-1,TRBD1,TGCAGTACAGGGGGCGCGGAGACCCAGTACTTC,CSTGGAETQYF
few,TRBJ2-1,TRBV6-5,NA,TGTGCCAGCAGTCACAAGGTCGGGGGTGGCGAGCAGTTCTTC,CASSHKVGGGEQFF
NA,TRBJ1-3,TRBV7-2,NA,TGTGCCAGCAGCTTAAAGGGGCACTCTGGAAACACCATATATTTT,CASSLKGHSGNTIYF
many,TRBJ2-2,TRBV30,NA,TGTGCCTGGAACCAGGCGGGACATTCCGGGGAGCTGTTTTTT,CAWNQAGHSGELFF
once,TRBJ2-2,TRBV11-2,NA,TGTGCCAGCAGCTTATACCCTCACCTCACCGGGGAGCTGTTTTTT,CASSLYPHLTGELFF
NA,TRBJ2-7,TRBV28,NA,TGTGCCAGCAGTCCCACTTGGCGTTCCGAGCAGTACTTC,CASSPTWRSEQYF
many,TRBJ2-1,TRBV7-8,NA,TGTGCCAGCAGCTTAGCTTTAGGGGGGACCAATGAGCAGTTCTTC,CASSLALGGTNEQFF
NA,TRBJ2-2,TRBV12-3/TRBV12-4,NA,TGTGCCAGCAGCCTTACAGGGACCGGGGAGCTGTTTTTT,CASSLTGTGELFF
NA,TRBJ2-7,TRBV13,NA,TGTGCCAGCAGCTTAGGGGACCTTCAAAACTACGAGCAGTACTTC,CASSLGDLQNYEQYF
few,TRBJ1-1,TRBV5-4,NA,TGTGCCAGCAGCTTGGGGGGCCGGAACACTGAAGCTTTCTTT,CASSLGGRNTEAFF
NA,TRBJ2-5,TRBV6-5,NA,TGTGCCAGCAGTTGGTTGGGCGGTGAAGATAGGACCCAGTACTTC,CASSWLGGEDRTQYF
NA,TRBJ2-1,TRBV3-1,NA,TGTGCCAGCAGCCAAGATCCGCCCGGGGCCCCCTACAATGAGCAGTTCTTC,CASSQDPPGAPYNEQFF
few,TRBJ1-5,TRBV7-6,NA,TGTGCCAGCAGCTTAGGGGACACTAGCAATCAGCCCCAGCATTTT,CASSLGDTSNQPQHF
NA,TRBJ2-3,TRBV20-1,NA,TGCAGTGCTAGAGTGCCCTCAGATACGCAGTATTTT,CSARVPSDTQYF
few,TRBJ2-7,TRBV6-2/TRBV6-3,NA,TGTGCCAGCAGTTACCAAGGCTGGCCGTTAGCTGCCTACGAGCAGTACTTC,CASSYQGWPLAAYEQYF
few,TRBJ2-5,TRBV4-3,NA,TGCGCCAGCAGCCGAAATCCCGACGGCTCGCCAGAGACCCAGTACTTC,CASSRNPDGSPETQYF
NA,TRBJ2-1,TRBV12-3/TRBV12-4,NA,TGTGCCAGCAGGCCCGCTCGGGGATACAATGAGCAGTTCTTC,CASRPARGYNEQFF
NA,TRBJ2-1,TRBV12-3/TRBV12-4,NA,TGTGCCAGCAGTTCAGGGGCTAACAATGAGCAGTTCTTC,CASSSGANNEQFF
few,TRBJ2-2,TRBV27,TRBD1,TGTGCCAGCAGTACAGGGGAAATCGGGGAGCTGTTTTTT,CASSTGEIGELFF
many,TRBJ2-3,TRBV24-1,NA,TGTGCCACCCCGCCGGTCCCGGGGCAGTATTTT,CATPPVPGQYF
many,TRBJ2-7,TRBV4-1,NA,TGCGCCAGCAGCCAAGAGTCTGACTACTACGAGCAGTACTTC,CASSQESDYYEQYF
few,TRBJ2-1,TRBV27,NA,TGTGCCAGCAGGGGGCCCCGGGGCGGGCGCTCCTACAATGAGCAGTTCTTC,CASRGPRGGRSYNEQFF
NA,TRBJ1-6,TRBV4-1,NA,TGCGCCAGCAGCCTTAGGAGCTCCTATAATTCACCCCTCCACTTT,CASSLRSSYNSPLHF
few,TRBJ1-1,TRBV20-1,NA,TGCAGTGCCCCCGGACAGCTGAACACTGAAGCTTTCTTT,CSAPGQLNTEAFF